Following are 2 T cell receptor beta chains from one sample sequenced in a study of cytomegalovirus exposure and HLA in healthy donors. Clones were sequenced by immunoSEQ multiplex PCR, and TCRdb holds only the in-frame ones, with some missing. Of 100,000 to 150,000 clones in the sample, approximately 90% were seen once. Sequencing was performed on PBMCs. All receptors derive from a man aged 18 to 35 in good health and CMV-seropositive.

The V call is TRBV6-5, the J call TRBJ2-7, with 8 bases fitting TRBD1. V gave up 5 bases and J gave up 5 bases; unmatched junction bases: 8. The germline CDR1 and CDR2 sequences are MNHEY and SVGAGI. CDR3 length equals 14 residues. CDR3 amino acids: CASSPRQGYHEQYF. In DNA, the CDR3 is TGTGCCAGCAGTCCTCGACAGGGGTATCACGAGCAGTACTTC.

V gene TRBV23-1 combines with J gene TRBJ2-7, with 8 bases identical to TRBD1. TRBV23-1 is annotated as an ORF whose role is uncertain. Trimming removed 9 bases from V and 3 bases from J; junction bases left unmatched: 7. The CDR3 totals 13 residues. CDR3 sequence (DNA): TGCGCCAGTTTCAGACAGGGGCTCTACGAGCAGTACTTC. It translates to CASFRQGLYEQYF.